This TCR beta chain was identified in a study of T cell repertoires in cytomegalovirus infection. This clonotype was picked up a small number of times. Its antigen is unidentified. TCRdb re-analysed the reads in MiXCR, keeping a single row per CDR3 protein. The sample lists about 770,000 distinct CDR3 sequences, about 28% occurring once. The germline V gene has CDR1 LNHDA and CDR2 SQIVND (reference sequence). V was cut by 5 bases and J by 5 bases, with 15 bases left in between. This CDR3 contains 14 residues. The sequence came from a human donor in good health (CMV status not recorded). Some clones in this sample may be carry-over from other donors' samples. The sequencing used cultured CD8+ T cells from PBMCs, collected from culture after CMV antigen stimulation. The chain is built from TRBV19 and TRBJ1-2; unclear D gene. In nucleotides, the CDR3 is TGTGCCAGTAGTCCAGCGGATGTGGTTTATGGCTACACCTTC. Protein: CASSPADVVYGYTF.